This T cell receptor beta chain was sequenced in a study of blood T cell repertoires in COVID-19. Looking at the study overall: Acute and convalescent COVID-19 specimens originated in the United States, Italy and Spain.

Here immunoSEQ multiplex PCR was the method, and the copy in TCRdb shows in-frame clones only, minus some. The table has 150,000 to 200,000 clones, approximately 90% seen once. Germline V CDR1 and CDR2: LNHDA, SQIVND (reference sequence). Trimming left V 9 bases short and J 3 bases short, with 20 bases between. CDR3 length: 15 amino acids. The sequenced material came from peripheral blood. This receptor was taken from a human donor in a cohort sampled during active COVID-19. The chain recombines TRBV19 with TRBJ1-2; D may be TRBD1 (5 bases). The CDR3 coding sequence is TGTGCCAGCCTGGAAAGGGGCGGACCGCACTATGGCTACACCTTC. Translation gives CASLERGGPHYGYTF.